This T cell receptor beta chain was captured in a study of post-analysis software for immune sequencing data. Study outcomes and limitations: Batch-matched samples strongly co-clustered by F measure. There were about 5 TRBV segments more frequent in patients than controls, and TRBV5-6, TRBV5-1 and TRBV20-1 were among them.

The V gene's germline CDR1 is SGHTA and CDR2 FQGNSA. The CDR3 contains 15 residues. V trimming: 2 bases; J trimming: 2 bases; junction bases outside the gene matches: 4. In regard to this clonotype: Antigen: not known.

Sequencing libraries made from TCR beta cDNA carried unique molecular identifiers. TCRdb re-called the PCR reads through MiXCR, storing one row per CDR3 protein. The repertoire holds 500,000 to 600,000 distinct CDR3 sequences, with 44% as singletons. Source material: blood. The chain carries TRBV7-2 and TRBJ2-7; 9 bases fit TRBD2. The TCR originated in a girl aged 5-17 years with multiple sclerosis. The CDR3 protein is CASSLQLAGPYEQYF. The CDR3 bases are TGTGCCAGCAGCTTACAGCTAGCGGGGCCCTACGAGCAGTACTTC.